This T cell receptor beta chain was identified in a study of blood T cell repertoires in COVID-19. On the study more broadly: Whether acute or convalescent, the COVID-19 samples came from the United States, Italy and Spain. The analysed material was cDNA or gDNA that came from T cells, B-cell-depleted T cells, or PBMCs.

Authors' methods: The authors estimated nucleated cell counts from reference gene primer amplification. Only in-frame clones appear in the TCRdb table, and some are missing; sequencing was by immunoSEQ multiplex PCR. The DNA gave D and trimming, while V, J and clone size come from that table. The repertoire holds approximately 250,000 clones, with approximately 91% as singletons. Cohorts were based on clinical histories the participants reported. CDR1 and CDR2 (germline): MNHEY, SVGAGI. Trimming at V came to 5 bases and at J to 7 bases, leaving 7 bases not matched to a gene. There are 14 residues in the CDR3.

The chain combines TRBV6-5 with TRBJ2-2; 7 bases agree with TRBD1. The sequence was collected from a woman in her 30s who had recovered from COVID-19. Sample: PBMCs or T cells enriched from blood (not recorded which). CDR3 protein: CASSRTGRNGELFF. The CDR3 nucleotides are TGTGCCAGCAGTCGGACAGGCAGAAACGGGGAGCTGTTTTTT.